The present entry profiles one TCR beta chain with its context. No antigen is known for it. No clone much larger than this one lies a single base away; base qualities are absent. Using the deep immunoSEQ assay, TCR CDR3 regions were amplified from genomic DNA by multiplex PCR. Extracted genomic DNA from each cell subset was spread evenly across all wells of several immunoSEQ 96-well plates, with each plate serving as a replicate. For sorted subsets, each replicate PCR was loaded with about 0.2 ug genomic DNA, equivalent to about 30,000 T cell genomes. Purified libraries were quantified with a Qubit 3.0 fluorometer, sized on a Bioanalyzer 2100, and re-quantified with the KAPA Library Quantification kit. A separate single-read 150-cycle Illumina NextSeq 550 flow cell was used to sequence each immunoSEQ 96-well plate. Per the authors' processing: Because only junctional sequences without quality scores were contained in the immunoSEQ output, filtering matching that applied to full-length reads could not be performed. Sequences were annotated with PyIR, a Python wrapper for IgBLAST v1.9, and V/J genes and CDR3 were assigned using IMGT germline references. Reads were removed for weak V/J assignments (E-value above 1e-6), missing CDR3, stop codons, out-of-frame junctions, or ambiguous translated residues. V3J clonotypes were defined by identical inferred V gene, J gene, and CDR3 amino acid sequence. To compute the percentage overlap between repertoires, the number of shared unique clonotypes was divided by the size of the smaller repertoire. Repertoire richness was assessed with RTK rarefaction, the Chao1 estimator, and Recon v2.1 estimates of unobserved clonotypes. For all TCRbeta clonotypes obtained by the gDNA method from a few donors, generation probabilities were computed with OLGA. This is the immuneACCESS table as TCRdb keeps it, with only in-frame sequences that have V and J called. A part of the clones is gone; compared with another copy, unresolved V genes explain less than half, and the rest is unexplained. That table gives V, J and clone size, and the DNA gave D and trimming. This sample is represented by about 2 million clones; about 94% of them were singletons. Under 1.5% of the sample is in the top ten clones.

CD8 naive samples were CD45RO-negative cells positively selected for CCR7, giving a CD45RA+CCR7+ population that excluded TemRA cells. Healthy HIV-negative adults with no recently reported acute infections or vaccinations were included as donors. Every donor was a Caucasian adult living in Nashville, Tennessee, USA. After blood collection by leukapheresis, PBMCs were isolated using Ficoll-Histopaque density gradient centrifugation and then cryopreserved in the vapor phase of liquid nitrogen. Analytical flow cytometry was used to check the purity and quantity of every magnetically sorted T cell population. Genomic DNA was isolated from each sorted fraction and quantified by UV absorbance on a Nanodrop 2000c. From the germline V gene (reference sequence), CDR1 is SGHKS and CDR2 is YYEKEE. The cysteine opens and the phenylalanine closes a CDR3 of 15 amino acids. The entry retains the CDR3 DNA only, 45 bases that are in frame from base 1. V and J are truncated by 1 base and 5 bases respectively, leaving an intervening sequence of 16 bases.

The data derive from a study of shared clonotypes between healthy human individuals (TCRdb year 2020). As for the study more broadly: Two women and a few men aged 18 to 49 years were included in the cohort. For each donor, CD4 naive and CD4 memory were each given three plates, CD8 naive was given two plates, and CD8 memory was given one plate. To estimate repertoire size and how much clonotype sharing occurs between individuals, the study deeply sequenced the blood TCR repertoires of several healthy adults. To increase sequencing depth and limit assay-specific biases, different laboratories used diverse techniques to prepare libraries and sequence TCR repertoires. Leukapheresis yielded between about 0.85 and 9.5 billion PBMCs per donor. What the research found in general, with its limitations: Naive subsets generally had larger estimated clonotype richness than memory subsets did. Compared with non-shared clonotypes, the clonotypes found in all four sorted-subset donors had higher generation probabilities. Based on pairwise subsampling, the degree of clonotype sharing among donors was expected to be affected by sequencing depth. Rarefaction of sorted-subset datasets indicated incomplete sequencing despite the large sequencing depth. Sampling was restricted to blood, and TCR repertoires in tissues likely differ from the TCR repertoires found in blood. About 5% of naive CD4, 3.5% of naive CD8, approximately 2.2% of memory CD4, and around 0.4% of memory CD8 clonotypes were shared across four donors. The small number of donors limited the genetic and exposure-history diversity represented.

Sequenced material: naive CD8+ T cells sorted from blood. What the cell subset or site label conveys for this sample: CD45RA+CCR7+. The source of this sequence is a man aged 18 to 29 in good health. The chain is made from TRBV5-5 and TRBJ2-7; the D gene assignment is perhaps TRBD1 or TRBD2, with each matching 6 bases. In nucleotides, the sequence is TGTGCCAGCAGCTTGTATTTGGGGGGCTGGGACGAGCAGTACTTC. Its protein is CASSLYLGGWDEQYF.